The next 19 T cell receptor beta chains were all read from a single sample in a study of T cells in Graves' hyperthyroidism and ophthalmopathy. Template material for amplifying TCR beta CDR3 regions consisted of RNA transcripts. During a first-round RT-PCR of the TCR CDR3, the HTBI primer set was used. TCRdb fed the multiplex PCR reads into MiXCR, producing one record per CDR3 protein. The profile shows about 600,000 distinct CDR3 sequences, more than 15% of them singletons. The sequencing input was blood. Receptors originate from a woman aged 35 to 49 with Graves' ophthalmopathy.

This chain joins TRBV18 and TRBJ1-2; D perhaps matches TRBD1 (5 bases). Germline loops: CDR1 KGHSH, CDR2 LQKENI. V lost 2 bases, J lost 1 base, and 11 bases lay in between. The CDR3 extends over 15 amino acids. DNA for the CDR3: TGTGCCAGCTCACCAGGAACAGGACTTAACTATGGCTACACCTTC. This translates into CASSPGTGLNYGYTF.

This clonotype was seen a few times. CDR3 region: CAITRGLNYEQYF. In DNA, the CDR3 is TGTGCCATCACTAGAGGGTTGAACTACGAGCAGTACTTC. The chain recombines TRBV10-3 with TRBJ2-7; possibly TRBD2 for D (5 bases). V shed 7 bases and J shed 3 bases, with 13 bases lying between them. The CDR3 has 13 residues. Germline lookup yields CDR1 ENHRY and CDR2 SYGVKD.

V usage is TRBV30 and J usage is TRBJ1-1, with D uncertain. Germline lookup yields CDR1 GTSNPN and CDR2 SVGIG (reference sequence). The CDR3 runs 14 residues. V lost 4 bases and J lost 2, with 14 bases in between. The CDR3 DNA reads TGTGCCTGGACCCTGGAGGTGGCCAACACTGAAGCTTTCTTT. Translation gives CAWTLEVANTEAFF.

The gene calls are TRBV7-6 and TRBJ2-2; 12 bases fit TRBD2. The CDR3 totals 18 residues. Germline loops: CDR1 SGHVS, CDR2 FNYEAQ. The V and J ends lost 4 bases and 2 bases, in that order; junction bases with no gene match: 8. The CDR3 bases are TGTGCCAGCAGCTCCTCGCTAGCGGGGGGGCATAACACCGGGGAGCTGTTTTTT. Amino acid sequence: CASSSSLAGGHNTGELFF.

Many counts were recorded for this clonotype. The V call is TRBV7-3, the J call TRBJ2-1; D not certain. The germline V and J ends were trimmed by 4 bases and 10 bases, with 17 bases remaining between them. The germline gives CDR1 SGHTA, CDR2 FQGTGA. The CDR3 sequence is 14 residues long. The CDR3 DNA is TGTGCCAGCAGCTCCAGCCCTCAGGCTCTAGAGCAGTTCTTC. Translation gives CASSSSPQALEQFF.

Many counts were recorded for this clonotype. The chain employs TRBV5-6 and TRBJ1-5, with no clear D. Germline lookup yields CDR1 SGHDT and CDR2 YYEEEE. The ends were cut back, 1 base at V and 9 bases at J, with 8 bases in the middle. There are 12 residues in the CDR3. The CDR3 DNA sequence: TGTGCCAGCAGCTTGTATAGGAGGCCCCAGCATTTT. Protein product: CASSLYRRPQHF.

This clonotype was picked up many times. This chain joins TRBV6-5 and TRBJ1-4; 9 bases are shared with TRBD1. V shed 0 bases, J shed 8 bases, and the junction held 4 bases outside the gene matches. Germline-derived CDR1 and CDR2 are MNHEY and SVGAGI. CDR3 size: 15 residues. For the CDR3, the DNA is TGTGCCAGCAGTTACTCCACAGGGGGCGGGGAAAAACTGTTTTTT. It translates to CASSYSTGGGEKLFF.

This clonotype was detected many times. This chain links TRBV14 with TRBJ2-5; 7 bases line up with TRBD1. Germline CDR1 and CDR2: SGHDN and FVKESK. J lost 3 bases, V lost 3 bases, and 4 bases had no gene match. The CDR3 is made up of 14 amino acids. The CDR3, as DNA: TGTGCCAGCAGCCAGTTAGGGGGCGAAGAGACCCAGTACTTC. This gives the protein CASSQLGGEETQYF.

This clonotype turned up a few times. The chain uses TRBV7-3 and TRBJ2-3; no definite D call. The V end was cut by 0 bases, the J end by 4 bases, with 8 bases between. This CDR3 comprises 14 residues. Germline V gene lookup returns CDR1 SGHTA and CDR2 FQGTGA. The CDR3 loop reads CASSLTRDPDTQYF. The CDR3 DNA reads TGTGCCAGCAGCTTAACAAGAGATCCAGATACGCAGTATTTT.

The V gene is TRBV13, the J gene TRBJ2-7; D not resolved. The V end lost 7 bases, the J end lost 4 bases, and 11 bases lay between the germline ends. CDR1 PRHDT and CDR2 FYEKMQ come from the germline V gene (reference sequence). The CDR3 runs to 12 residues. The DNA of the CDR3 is TGTGCCAGCATCGTTAGGTGTTACGAGCAGTACTTC. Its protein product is CASIVRCYEQYF.

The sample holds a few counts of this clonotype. In DNA, the CDR3 is TGTGCCACCAGCAACACCCCGTCGGCGAACACTGAAGCTTTCTTT. Translation: CATSNTPSANTEAFF. The chain is built from TRBV15 and TRBJ1-1; D is unclear. Trimming stripped 4 bases from V and 1 base from J, with 13 bases between. Germline loops: CDR1 LNHNV, CDR2 YYDKDF (reference sequence). There are 15 residues in the CDR3. Complete variable domain (other parts from reference TRBV15 and TRBJ1-1): DAMVIQNPRYQVTQFGKPVTLSCSQTLNHNVMYWYQQKSSQAPKLLFHYYDKDFNNEADTPDNFQSRRPNTSFCFLDIRSPGLGDTAMYLCATSNTPSANTEAFFGQGTRLTVV.

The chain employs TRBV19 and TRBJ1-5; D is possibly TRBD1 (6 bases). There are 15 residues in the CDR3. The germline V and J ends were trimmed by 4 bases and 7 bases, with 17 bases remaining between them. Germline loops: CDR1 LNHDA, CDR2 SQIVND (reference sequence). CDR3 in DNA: TGTGCCAGTAGTACCTCCGGGACACCAATCCAGCCCCAGCATTTT. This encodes CASSTSGTPIQPQHF.

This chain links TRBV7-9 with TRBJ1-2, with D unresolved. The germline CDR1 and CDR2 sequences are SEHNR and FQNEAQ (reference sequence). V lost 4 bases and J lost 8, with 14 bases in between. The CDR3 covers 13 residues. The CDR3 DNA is TGTGCCAGCAGCTCCCCCCAAGGGAAGGGCTACACCTTC. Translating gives CASSSPQGKGYTF.

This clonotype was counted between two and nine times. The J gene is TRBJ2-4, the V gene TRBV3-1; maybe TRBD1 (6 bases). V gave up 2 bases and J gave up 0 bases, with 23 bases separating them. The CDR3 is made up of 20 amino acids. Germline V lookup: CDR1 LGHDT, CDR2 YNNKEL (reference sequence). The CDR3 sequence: CASSQQPRQATKLAKNIQYF. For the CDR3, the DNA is TGTGCCAGCAGCCAACAACCCCGACAGGCGACTAAACTAGCCAAAAACATTCAGTACTTC.

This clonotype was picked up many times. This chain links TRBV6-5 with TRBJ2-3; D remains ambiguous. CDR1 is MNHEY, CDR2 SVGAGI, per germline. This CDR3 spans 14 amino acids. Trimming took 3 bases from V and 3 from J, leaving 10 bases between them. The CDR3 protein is CASSYRSPTDTQYF. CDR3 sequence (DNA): TGTGCCAGCAGTTATCGAAGTCCGACAGATACGCAGTATTTT.

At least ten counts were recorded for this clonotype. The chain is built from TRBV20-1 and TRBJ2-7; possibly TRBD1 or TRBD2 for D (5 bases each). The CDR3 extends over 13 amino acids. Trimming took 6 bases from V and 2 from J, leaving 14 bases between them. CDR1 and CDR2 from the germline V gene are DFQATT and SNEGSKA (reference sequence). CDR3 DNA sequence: TGCAGTGCAAAGGGACCCTCCACCTACGAGCAGTACTTC. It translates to CSAKGPSTYEQYF.

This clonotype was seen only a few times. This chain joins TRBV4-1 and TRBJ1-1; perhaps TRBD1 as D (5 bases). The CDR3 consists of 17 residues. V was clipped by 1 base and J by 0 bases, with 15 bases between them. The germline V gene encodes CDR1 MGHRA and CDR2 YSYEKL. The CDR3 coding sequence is TGCGCCAGCAGCCAAGCGGGGGGAGGGGACCTGAACACTGAAGCTTTCTTT. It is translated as CASSQAGGGDLNTEAFF.

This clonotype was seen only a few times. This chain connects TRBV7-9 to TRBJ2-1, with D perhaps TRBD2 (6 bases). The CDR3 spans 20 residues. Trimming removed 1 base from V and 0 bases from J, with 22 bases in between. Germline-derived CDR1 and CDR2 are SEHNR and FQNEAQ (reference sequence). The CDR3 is CASSLEIGSGSLSSYNEQFF. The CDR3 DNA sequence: TGTGCCAGCAGCTTAGAAATCGGCAGCGGGTCGCTGAGCTCCTACAATGAGCAGTTCTTC.

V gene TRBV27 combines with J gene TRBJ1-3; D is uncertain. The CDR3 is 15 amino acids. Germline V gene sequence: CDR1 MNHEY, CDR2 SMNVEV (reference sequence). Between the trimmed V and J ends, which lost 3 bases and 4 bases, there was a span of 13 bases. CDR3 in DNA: TGTGCCAGCAGTTTCCGGTGGCAAGACGGAAACACCATATATTTT. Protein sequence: CASSFRWQDGNTIYF.